Shown below are 24 T cell receptor beta chains from a single sample sequenced in a study of T cells in Graves' hyperthyroidism and ophthalmopathy. What was amplified from RNA transcripts were TCR beta CDR3 regions. The HTBI primer set drove a first-round RT-PCR of the TCR CDR3. TCRdb fed the multiplex PCR reads into MiXCR, producing one record per CDR3 protein. The data hold about 400,000 distinct CDR3 sequences, with about a sixth observed a single time. The sequenced material came from blood. The receptors were gathered from a woman under 30 with Graves' hyperthyroidism.

This clonotype was seen at least ten times. The chain is built from TRBV6-2 or TRBV6-3 and TRBJ2-3, with 11 bases that match TRBD2. The CDR3 is made up of 16 amino acids. CDR1 is MNHEY and CDR2 is SVGEGT in the germline V gene. The ends lost 2 bases at V and 9 bases at J; junction bases unmatched: 10. The CDR3 DNA sequence: TGTGCCAGCAGTTACGCGACTAGCGGGAAGGCGGGCACGCAGTATTTT. It codes for CASSYATSGKAGTQYF.

The table lists this clonotype with many counts. This CDR3 is CASSPEWGRPDEQYF. Written as DNA, the CDR3 is TGCGCCAGCAGCCCCGAATGGGGTAGGCCAGACGAGCAGTACTTC. This chain connects TRBV5-1 to TRBJ2-7; no definite D call. The CDR3 contains 15 residues. Per the germline V gene, CDR1 is SGHRS and CDR2 is YFSETQ. The V and J ends lost 4 bases and 5 bases respectively, with 19 bases between them.

Concerning this clonotype itself: A read error may explain this, as a much larger clone is one base away. This chain joins TRBV5-4 and TRBJ2-1; a weak D match, TRBD2 (6 bases). The J call may be wrong; the DNA end is better matched by TRBJ2-7. The CDR3 covers 15 residues. Germline loops: CDR1 SGHNT, CDR2 YYREEE (reference sequence). CDR3 residues: CASSWAGGLRNEQYF. The DNA of the CDR3 is TGTGCCAGCAGCTGGGCCGGGGGACTCCGCAATGAGCAGTACTTC.

This clonotype came up many times. The genes are TRBV12-5 and TRBJ2-2, with 9 bases matching TRBD2. The CDR3 loop spans 15 amino acids. Per the germline V gene, CDR1 is LGHNT and CDR2 is FRNRAP. Unmatched junction bases numbered 2, after V lost 1 base and J lost 5 bases. CDR3: CASGLGLAETGELFF. The CDR3 DNA reads TGTGCTAGTGGTTTGGGACTAGCGGAGACCGGGGAGCTGTTTTTT.

The sample holds one count of this clonotype. This chain links TRBV13 with TRBJ2-7; the D gene is possibly TRBD1 (7 bases). CDR3 length equals 13 residues. The V end was cut by 5 bases, the J end by 4 bases, with 12 bases between. Germline V CDR1 and CDR2: PRHDT, FYEKMQ (reference sequence). The CDR3 here is CASSAGTVYEQYF. For the CDR3, the DNA is TGTGCCAGCAGCGCGGGGACAGTATACGAGCAGTACTTC.

This clonotype showed up just a few times. A much more abundant neighbour one base away suggests this may be a read error. The chain links TRBV28 to TRBJ2-7, with 11 bases aligning to TRBD2. The V and J ends lost 7 bases and 2 bases, in that order; junction bases with no gene match: 1. This CDR3 has 13 amino acids. Germline loops: CDR1 MDHEN, CDR2 SYDVKM. The CDR3 protein is CASNSGGAYEQYF. The CDR3 coding sequence is TGTGCCAGCAATAGCGGGGGGGCCTACGAGCAGTACTTC.

This clonotype was picked up many times. The chain carries TRBV6-1 and TRBJ1-2, with 7 bases that match TRBD1. V gave up 6 bases and J gave up 4 bases; unmatched junction bases: 8. CDR1 and CDR2 from the germline V gene are MNHNS and SASEGT. This CDR3 region has 14 residues. CDR3 sequence reads: CASRQGTASYGYTF. CDR3 DNA: TGTGCCAGCAGACAAGGGACAGCAAGCTATGGCTACACCTTC.

The chain employs TRBV20-1 and TRBJ1-5; 9 nucleotides align to TRBD1. V shed 6 bases, J shed 5 bases, and the junction held 17 bases outside the gene matches. Germline V gives CDR1 DFQATT, CDR2 SNEGSKA (reference sequence). The CDR3 length is 17 residues. The CDR3 DNA follows: TGCAGTGCCAGGCACCAAAAGGGACAGGGAAAGGATCAGCCCCAGCATTTT. Amino acid sequence: CSARHQKGQGKDQPQHF.

Remarks on this clonotype: At one boundary the junction diverges from the germline segment, which might be a read error. The chain links TRBV7-2 to TRBJ2-3; D remains ambiguous. The CDR3 length is 14 residues. Germline V gene sequence: CDR1 SGHTA, CDR2 FQGNSA. CDR3 DNA: TGTGCCAACAGCTTACTACTGGAGTTGGATACGCAGTATTTT. It is translated as CANSLLLELDTQYF. Looking up the rest from reference TRBV7-2 and TRBJ2-3 gives the full variable domain: GAGVSQSPSNKVTEKGKDVELRCDPISGHTALYWYRQSLGQGLEFLIYFQGNSAPDKSGLPSDRFSAERTGGSVSTLTIQRTQQEDSAVYLCANSLLLELDTQYFGPGTRLTVL.

This clonotype has a count of ten or more. J is TRBJ1-1 and V is TRBV11-2, with 7 bases aligning to TRBD1. V gave up 3 bases and J gave up 4 bases; unmatched junction bases: 2. Germline lookup yields CDR1 SGHAT and CDR2 FQNNGV. The CDR3 covers 13 residues. The CDR3 DNA reads TGTGCCAGCAGCTTTACAGGGGCCACTGAAGCTTTCTTT. Its translation is CASSFTGATEAFF.

This clonotype was seen repeatedly, ten times or more. The V gene is TRBV7-2, the J gene TRBJ1-2, with 8 positions matching TRBD1. The germline CDR1 and CDR2 sequences are SGHTA and FQGNSA. The V gene end was trimmed by 3 bases and the J gene end by 8 bases; junction bases not matched to a gene: 5. CDR3 length: 13 residues. The CDR3 DNA reads as TGTGCCAGCAGCTTTACAACAGGGGGAGGCTACACCTTC. Translating gives CASSFTTGGGYTF.

CDR3 DNA sequence: TGTGCCAGCAGCGTAGGAGGTGGGGGCGAGCAGTACTTC. It yields the protein CASSVGGGGEQYF. The V and J genes are TRBV9 and TRBJ2-7; D possibly matches TRBD1 or TRBD2 (5 bases each). Germline V gene sequence: CDR1 SGDLS, CDR2 YYNGEE. The CDR3 is made up of 13 amino acids. Trimming stripped 0 bases from V and 6 bases from J, with 10 bases between. The complete variable domain, with remaining parts taken from reference TRBV9 and TRBJ2-7, reads DSGVTQTPKHLITATGQRVTLRCSPRSGDLSVYWYQQSLDQGLQFLIQYYNGEERAKGNILERFSAQQFPDLHSELNLSSLELGDSALYFCASSVGGGGEQYFGPGTRLTVT.

This chain joins TRBV14 and TRBJ2-7; D is unresolved. With 0 bases removed from V and 0 bases from J, the gap between germline ends came to 9 bases. This CDR3 has 15 residues. CDR1 SGHDN and CDR2 FVKESK come from the germline V gene. In DNA form, the CDR3 reads TGTGCCAGCAGCCAAGACAGCACGAGCTCCTACGAGCAGTACTTC. This sequence encodes CASSQDSTSSYEQYF.

This clonotype was seen many times. The chain is built from TRBV29-1 and TRBJ2-5; tentative D call: TRBD2 (6 bases). This CDR3 has 15 residues. Looked up from germline, CDR1 is SQVTM and CDR2 is ANQGSEA. With 1 base removed from V and 7 bases from J, the gap between germline ends came to 19 bases. In DNA, the CDR3 is TGCAGCGTTGAAGGGTGGGACTTCCCGAGCGGGACCCAGTACTTC. Translated: CSVEGWDFPSGTQYF.

This clonotype was counted many times. The rearrangement links TRBV11-2 to TRBJ1-4; TRBD1 might be the D (6 bases). V was clipped by 1 base and J by 8 bases, with 8 bases between them. Germline V lookup: CDR1 SGHAT, CDR2 FQNNGV. This CDR3 is built from 13 residues. The CDR3 region is CASSLAGAEKLFF. The CDR3 DNA reads TGTGCCAGCAGCTTAGCGGGGGCGGAAAAACTGTTTTTT.

Concerning this clonotype: The junction departs from the called germline gene at one end, perhaps through a read error. The CDR3 protein is CASRTGAQGYGHTF. As DNA, the CDR3 is TGTGCCAGCAGAACAGGGGCTCAAGGCTATGGCCACACCTTC. This chain connects TRBV25-1 to TRBJ1-2; 7 nucleotides line up with TRBD1. CDR3 length: 14 residues. CDR1 MGHDK and CDR2 SYGVNS come from the germline V gene.

This clonotype was counted many times. The J gene is TRBJ2-2, the V gene TRBV5-1; either TRBD1 or TRBD2 may fit D (5 bases each). Germline CDR1 reads SGHRS; CDR2 reads YFSETQ. V was pared by 3 bases and J by 5 bases, with 14 bases between. The CDR3 has 15 amino acids. The CDR3 loop is CASSSPGRTTGELFF. The CDR3 DNA is TGCGCCAGCAGCTCTCCGGGACGTACGACCGGGGAGCTGTTTTTT.

V and J are TRBV5-5 and TRBJ2-3; D perhaps matches TRBD2 (6 bases). Trimming removed 1 base from V and 7 bases from J, with 13 bases in between. The germline V gene encodes CDR1 SGHKS and CDR2 YYEKEE (reference sequence). This CDR3 contains 14 residues. Here the CDR3 reads CASSLQPSGYTQYF. The CDR3 nucleotides are TGTGCCAGCAGCTTGCAACCGAGCGGGTATACGCAGTATTTT.

This clonotype was counted at least ten times. The rearrangement joins TRBV28 to TRBJ1-5; D not certain. CDR1 is MDHEN and CDR2 is SYDVKM in the germline V gene. The CDR3 is 12 residues long. Trimming removed 5 bases at V and 9 bases at J, with 11 bases between. The CDR3 here is CASSGWDRPQHF. CDR3 nucleotide sequence: TGTGCCAGCAGTGGATGGGATCGGCCCCAGCATTTT.

This clonotype showed up many times. The rearrangement joins TRBV6-4 to TRBJ2-3; a possible D gene is TRBD2 (6 bases). This CDR3 comprises 13 residues. From germline, CDR1 is MRHNA and CDR2 SNTAGT. V lost 4 bases, J lost 2 bases, and 7 bases lay in between. CDR3 coding DNA: TGTGCCAGCAGTGCGGGAGACACAGATACGCAGTATTTT. It encodes CASSAGDTDTQYF.

This clonotype was detected many times. The rearrangement uses TRBV2 and TRBJ2-3, with D hard to call. The germline V and J ends were trimmed by 4 bases and 4 bases, with 6 bases remaining between them. Germline CDR1 and CDR2: SNHLY and FYNNEI. The CDR3 is 12 residues long. Written as DNA, the CDR3 is TGTGCCAGCAGTGGGTCTGCAGATACGCAGTATTTT. Encoded protein: CASSGSADTQYF. Filled out from reference TRBV2 and TRBJ2-3, the complete variable domain reads EPEVTQTPSHQVTQMGQEVILRCVPISNHLYFYWYRQILGQKVEFLVSFYNNEISEKSEIFDDQFSVERPDGSNFTLKIRSTKLEDSAMYFCASSGSADTQYFGPGTRLTVL.

This clonotype was seen at least ten times. The rearrangement uses TRBV9 and TRBJ2-7; D assignment may be TRBD1 or TRBD2 (7 bases each). This CDR3 comprises 18 residues. In germline, CDR1 is SGDLS, CDR2 YYNGEE. V dropped 4 bases and J dropped 3 bases, with 26 bases sitting between them. CDR3 sequence: CASSPRGGTLSKNYEQYF. In DNA form, the CDR3 reads TGTGCCAGCAGCCCCAGGGGGGGCACCCTCTCAAAAAACTACGAGCAGTACTTC. Variable domain in full (rest from reference TRBV9 and TRBJ2-7): DSGVTQTPKHLITATGQRVTLRCSPRSGDLSVYWYQQSLDQGLQFLIQYYNGEERAKGNILERFSAQQFPDLHSELNLSSLELGDSALYFCASSPRGGTLSKNYEQYFGPGTRLTVT.

With respect to this clonotype: The junction shows a germline mismatch at one end, possibly a read error. The rearrangement uses TRBV12-3 or TRBV12-4 and TRBJ2-2; TRBD2 might be the D (5 bases). The CDR3 totals 12 residues. CDR3 bases: TGTGCCAGCAGTTTGAACACCGGGGAGCCGTTTTTT. Encoded protein: CASSLNTGEPFF.

This clonotype was seen ten or more times. The V gene is TRBV7-8, the J gene TRBJ1-1; D remains ambiguous. CDR1 and CDR2 (germline): SGHVS, FQNEAQ. CDR3 size: 16 residues. Deletions cut 3 bases from V and 0 bases from J, with 14 bases between. The CDR3 reads CASSFSRASMNTEAFF. CDR3 nucleotide sequence: TGTGCCAGCAGCTTTTCGAGGGCTTCCATGAACACTGAAGCTTTCTTT.